A selection of T cell receptor beta chains follows, all from one sample in a study of cytomegalovirus exposure and HLA in healthy donors. Using immunoSEQ multiplex PCR, the repertoire was profiled, and TCRdb retains in-frame clones only, with some absent. The data contain roughly 56,000 clones, approximately 89% of them seen just once; the ten biggest clones take up around 16%. Sequencing was performed on PBMCs. The receptors were gathered from a woman aged 18 to 35 in good health and CMV-seronegative. CDR3s include the opening cysteine and the closing phenylalanine or tryptophan.

v_gene	j_gene	CDR3aa
TRBV10-3	TRBJ1-1	CAISESGGFGTEAFF
TRBV4-3	TRBJ2-6	CASSQDQAGGGSGANVLTF
TRBV30	TRBJ2-1	CAWSGQAYNEQFF
TRBV5-6	TRBJ1-1	CASSPGELTEAFF
TRBV5-1	TRBJ1-5	CASSLGDRDNQPQHF
TRBV9	TRBJ1-1	CASSVATTGGAFF
TRBV4-1	TRBJ1-5	CASSQGWAGGNQPQHF
TRBV7-2	TRBJ2-6	CASSSRQPGANVLTF
TRBV5-6	TRBJ2-7	CASSLTGQGYEQYF
TRBV15	TRBJ1-2	CATSRDSELPPGHLVNYGYTF
TRBV7-8	TRBJ2-3	CASSIRGGRGTDTQYF
TRBV29-1	TRBJ2-1	CSGKITGLGSNEQFF
TRBV30	TRBJ2-2	CAWGTVVRGELFF
TRBV5-6	TRBJ2-7	CASSLRDSRSYEQYF
TRBV30	TRBJ2-4	CAWSTALGLSVNIQYF
TRBV6-4	TRBJ2-2	CASSVLGNTGELFF
TRBV27	TRBJ1-1	CASSLSDRANTEAFF